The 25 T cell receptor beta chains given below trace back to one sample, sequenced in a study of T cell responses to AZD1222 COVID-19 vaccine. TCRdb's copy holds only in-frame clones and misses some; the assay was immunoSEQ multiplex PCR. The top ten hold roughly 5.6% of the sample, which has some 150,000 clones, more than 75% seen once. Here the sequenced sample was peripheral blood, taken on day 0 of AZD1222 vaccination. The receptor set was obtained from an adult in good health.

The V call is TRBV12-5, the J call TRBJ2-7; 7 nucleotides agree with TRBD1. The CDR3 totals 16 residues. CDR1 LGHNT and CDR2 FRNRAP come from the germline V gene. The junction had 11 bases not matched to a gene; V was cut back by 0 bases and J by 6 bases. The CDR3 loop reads CASGLVLRDRTPEQYF. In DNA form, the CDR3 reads TGTGCTAGTGGTTTGGTTCTCCGGGACAGAACTCCCGAGCAGTACTTC.

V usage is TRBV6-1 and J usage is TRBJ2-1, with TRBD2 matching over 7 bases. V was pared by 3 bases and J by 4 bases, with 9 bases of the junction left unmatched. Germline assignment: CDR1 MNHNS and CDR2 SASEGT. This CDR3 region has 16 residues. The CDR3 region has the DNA TGTGCCAGCAGTGAGAGGACTAGACTACCTTACAATGAGCAGTTCTTC. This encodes CASSERTRLPYNEQFF.

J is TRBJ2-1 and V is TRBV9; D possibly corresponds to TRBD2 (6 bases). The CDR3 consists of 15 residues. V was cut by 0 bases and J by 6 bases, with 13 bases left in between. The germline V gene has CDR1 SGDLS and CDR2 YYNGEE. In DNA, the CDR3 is TGTGCCAGCAGCGTAGGGGCTAGCGAGCTCAATGAGCAGTTCTTC. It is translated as CASSVGASELNEQFF.

The CDR3 is CASGRTVNTEAFF. Here the CDR3 DNA reads TGTGCCAGCGGACGGACAGTGAACACTGAAGCTTTCTTT. The chain couples TRBV7-3 to TRBJ1-1; possibly TRBD1 for D (6 bases). V was pared by 8 bases and J by 0 bases, with 10 bases between. The CDR3 totals 13 residues. Germline values: CDR1 SGHTA, CDR2 FQGTGA.

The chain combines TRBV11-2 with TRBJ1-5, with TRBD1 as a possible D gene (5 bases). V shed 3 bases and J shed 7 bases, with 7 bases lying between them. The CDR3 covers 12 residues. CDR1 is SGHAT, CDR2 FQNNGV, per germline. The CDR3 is CASSFQGQPQHF. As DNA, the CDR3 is TGTGCCAGCAGCTTCCAGGGACAGCCCCAGCATTTT.

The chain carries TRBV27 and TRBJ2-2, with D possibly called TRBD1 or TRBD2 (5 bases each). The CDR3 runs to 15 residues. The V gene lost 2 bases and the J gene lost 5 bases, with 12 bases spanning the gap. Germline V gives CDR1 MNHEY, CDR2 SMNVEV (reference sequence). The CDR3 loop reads CASSLRGRSTGELFF. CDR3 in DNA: TGTGCCAGCAGTTTACGGGGACGGTCAACCGGGGAGCTGTTTTTT.

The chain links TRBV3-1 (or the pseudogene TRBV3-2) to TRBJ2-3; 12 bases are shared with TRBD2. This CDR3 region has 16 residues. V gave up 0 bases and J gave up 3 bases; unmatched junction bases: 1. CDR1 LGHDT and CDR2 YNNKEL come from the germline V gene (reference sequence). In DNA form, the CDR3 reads TGTGCCAGCAGCCAAGAGACTAGCGGGAGAACAGATACGCAGTATTTT. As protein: CASSQETSGRTDTQYF.

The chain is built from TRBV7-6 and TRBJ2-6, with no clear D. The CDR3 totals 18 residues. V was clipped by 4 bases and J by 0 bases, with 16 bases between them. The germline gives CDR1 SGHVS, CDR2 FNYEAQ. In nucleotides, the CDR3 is TGTGCCAGCAGCTCCTCCCTAAGACGAAACTCTGGGGCCAACGTCCTGACTTTC. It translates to CASSSSLRRNSGANVLTF.

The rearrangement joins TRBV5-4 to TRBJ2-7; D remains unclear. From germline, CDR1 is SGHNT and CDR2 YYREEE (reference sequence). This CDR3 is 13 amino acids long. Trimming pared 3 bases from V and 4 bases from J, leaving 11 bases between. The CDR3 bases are TGTGCCAGCAGCTGGGGTACAGCATACGAGCAGTACTTC. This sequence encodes CASSWGTAYEQYF.

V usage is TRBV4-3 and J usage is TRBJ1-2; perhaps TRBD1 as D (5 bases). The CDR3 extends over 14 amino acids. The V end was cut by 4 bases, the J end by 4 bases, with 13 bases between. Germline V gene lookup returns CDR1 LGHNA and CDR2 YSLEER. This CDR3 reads CASSRETGTYGYTF. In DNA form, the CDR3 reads TGCGCCAGCAGCCGAGAAACAGGTACCTATGGCTACACCTTC.

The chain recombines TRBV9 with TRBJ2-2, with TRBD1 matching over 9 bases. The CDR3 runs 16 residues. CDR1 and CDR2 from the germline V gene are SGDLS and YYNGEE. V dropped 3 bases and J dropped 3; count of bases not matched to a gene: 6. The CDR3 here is CASSAGTGIDTGELFF. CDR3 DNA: TGTGCCAGCAGCGCCGGGACAGGGATAGACACCGGGGAGCTGTTTTTT.

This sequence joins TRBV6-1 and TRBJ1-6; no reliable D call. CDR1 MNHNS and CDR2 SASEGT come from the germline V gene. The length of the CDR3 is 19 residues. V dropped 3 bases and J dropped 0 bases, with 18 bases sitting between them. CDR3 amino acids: CASSDFATDRRSYNSPLHF. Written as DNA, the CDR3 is TGTGCCAGCAGTGATTTCGCTACGGACCGCCGCTCCTATAATTCACCCCTCCACTTT.

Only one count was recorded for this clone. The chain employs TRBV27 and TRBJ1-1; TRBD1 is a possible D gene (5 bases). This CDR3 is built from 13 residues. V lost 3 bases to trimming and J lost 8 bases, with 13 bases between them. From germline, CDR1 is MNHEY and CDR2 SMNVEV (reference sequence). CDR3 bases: TGTGCCAGCAGTTTTCAGGGCGACGGCGAAGCTTTCTTT. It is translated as CASSFQGDGEAFF.

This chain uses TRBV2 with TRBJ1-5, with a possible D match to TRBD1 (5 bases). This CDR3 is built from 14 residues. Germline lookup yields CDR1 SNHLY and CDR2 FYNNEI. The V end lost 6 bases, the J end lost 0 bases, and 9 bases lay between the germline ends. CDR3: CASREGYSNQPQHF. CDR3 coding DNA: TGTGCCAGCAGGGAGGGGTATAGCAATCAGCCCCAGCATTTT.

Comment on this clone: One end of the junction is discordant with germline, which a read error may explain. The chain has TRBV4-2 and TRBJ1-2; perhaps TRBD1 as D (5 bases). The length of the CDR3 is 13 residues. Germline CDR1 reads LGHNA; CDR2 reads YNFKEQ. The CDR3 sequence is CASSQDRGRARSF. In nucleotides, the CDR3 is TGTGCCAGCAGCCAAGATCGGGGGAGGGCTCGTTCTTTC.

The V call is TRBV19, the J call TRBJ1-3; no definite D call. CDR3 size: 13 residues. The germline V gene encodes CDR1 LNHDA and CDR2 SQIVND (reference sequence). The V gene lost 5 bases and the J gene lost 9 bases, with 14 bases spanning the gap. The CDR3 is CASSSAGLSTIYF. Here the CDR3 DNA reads TGTGCCAGTAGTTCAGCTGGACTCAGCACCATATATTTT.

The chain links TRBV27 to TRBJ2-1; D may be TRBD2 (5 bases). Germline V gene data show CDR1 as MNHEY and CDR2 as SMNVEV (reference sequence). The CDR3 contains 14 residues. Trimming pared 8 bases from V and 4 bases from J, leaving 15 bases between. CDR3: CASGLSGLYNEQFF. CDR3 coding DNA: TGTGCCAGCGGCCTCTCGGGGTTGTACAATGAGCAGTTCTTC.

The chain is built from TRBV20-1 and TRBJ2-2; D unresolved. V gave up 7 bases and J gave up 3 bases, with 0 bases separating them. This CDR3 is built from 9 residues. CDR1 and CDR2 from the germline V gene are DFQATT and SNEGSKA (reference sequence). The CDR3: CSDTGELFF. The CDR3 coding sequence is TGCAGTGACACCGGGGAGCTGTTTTTT.

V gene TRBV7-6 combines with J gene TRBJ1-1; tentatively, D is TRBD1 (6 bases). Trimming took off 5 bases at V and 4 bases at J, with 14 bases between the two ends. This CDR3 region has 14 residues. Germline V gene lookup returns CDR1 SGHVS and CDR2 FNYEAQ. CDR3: CASSRTGMSTEAFF. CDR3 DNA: TGTGCCAGCAGCCGAACAGGGATGAGCACTGAAGCTTTCTTT.

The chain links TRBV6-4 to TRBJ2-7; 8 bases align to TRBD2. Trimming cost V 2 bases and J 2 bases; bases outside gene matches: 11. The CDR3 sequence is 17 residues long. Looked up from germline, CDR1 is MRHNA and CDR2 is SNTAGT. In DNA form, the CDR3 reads TGTGCCAGCAGTGACCAACACCTAAGCGGGGGACCCTACGAGCAGTACTTC. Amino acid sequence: CASSDQHLSGGPYEQYF.

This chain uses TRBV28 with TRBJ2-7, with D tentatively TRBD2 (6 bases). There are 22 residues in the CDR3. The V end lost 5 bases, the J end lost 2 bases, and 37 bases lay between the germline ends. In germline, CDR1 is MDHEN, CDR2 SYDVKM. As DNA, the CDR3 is TGTGCCAGCAGTGCTAGCGACTTCTCAACTTCCTACGCAGTACAAATAACCTACGAGCAGTACTTC. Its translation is CASSASDFSTSYAVQITYEQYF. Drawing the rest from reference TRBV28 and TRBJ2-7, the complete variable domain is DVKVTQSSRYLVKRTGEKVFLECVQDMDHENMFWYRQDPGLGLRLIYFSYDVKMKEKGDIPEGYSVSREKKERFSLILESASTNQTSMYLCASSASDFSTSYAVQITYEQYFGPGTRLTVT.

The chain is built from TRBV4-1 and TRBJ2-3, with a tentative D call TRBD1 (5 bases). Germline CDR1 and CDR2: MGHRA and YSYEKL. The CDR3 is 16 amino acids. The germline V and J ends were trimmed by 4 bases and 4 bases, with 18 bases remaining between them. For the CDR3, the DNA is TGCGCCAGCAGCCGTGACAGTTCGTTTCGAGCAGATACGCAGTATTTT. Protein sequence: CASSRDSSFRADTQYF.

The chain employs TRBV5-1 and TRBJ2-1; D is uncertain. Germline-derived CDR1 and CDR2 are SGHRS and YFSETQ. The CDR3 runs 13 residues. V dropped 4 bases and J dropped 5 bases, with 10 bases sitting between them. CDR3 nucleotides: TGCGCCAGCAGCACTATTCCCCACAATGAGCAGTTCTTC. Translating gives CASSTIPHNEQFF.

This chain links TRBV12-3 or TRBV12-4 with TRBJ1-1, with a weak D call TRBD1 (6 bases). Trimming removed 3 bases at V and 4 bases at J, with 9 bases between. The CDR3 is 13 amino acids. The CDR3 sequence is CASSLRGSTEAFF. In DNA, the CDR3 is TGTGCCAGCAGTTTGAGGGGGAGCACTGAAGCTTTCTTT.

This CDR3 reads CASSDRGANTEAFF. The CDR3 DNA reads TGTGCCAGCAGCGATAGGGGGGCGAACACTGAAGCTTTCTTT. The chain couples TRBV9 to TRBJ1-1, with a possible D match to TRBD1 (6 bases). Trimming removed 3 bases from V and 1 base from J, with 10 bases in between. This CDR3 comprises 14 residues. Per the germline V gene, CDR1 is SGDLS and CDR2 is YYNGEE.